By its share, the clone carrying this TCR beta chain is medium-sized. Its antigen is currently unknown. The CDR3 spans 11 residues. Trimming took 7 bases from V and 5 from J, leaving 6 bases between them. Germline CDR1 reads SGHAT; CDR2 reads FQNNGV. Via MiXCR, TCRdb re-called the PCR reads, giving one row per CDR3 protein. The table lists 35,000 or so distinct CDR3 sequences, about a fifth of them singletons. The data originate from a study of molecular identifiers for immune sequencing clone quantification. Isolation of naive CD8 T cells was achieved by sorting on a CD8+CD4-CCR7+CD45RA+ phenotype. Findings and caveats of the study: Because of identical TCR molecules sharing a barcode, sizes of highly expanded clones could be underestimated.

The chain links TRBV11-2 to TRBJ2-1; D is tentatively TRBD1 or TRBD2 (5 bases each). The sample comprised naive CD8+ T cells from blood, with Jurkat cell RNA spiked in. Indicated subset: FACS-sorted CD8+CD4-CCR7+CD45RA+ naive T cells. This clonotype was obtained from a human donor in good health. Some libraries in this study had Jurkat cell RNA spiked in. CDR3 sequence (DNA): TGTGCCAGCATGGGGGACAATGAGCAGTTCTTC. This encodes CASMGDNEQFF.